This TCR beta chain was recorded in a study of CD8 T cells in Susac syndrome. The germline CDR1 and CDR2 sequences are LGHNT and FRNRAP. This CDR3 region has 14 residues. The junction had 2 bases not matched to a gene; V was cut back by 7 bases and J by 0 bases. A quantity of roughly 0.5 to 1 ug RNA underwent reverse transcription using random hexamers. Amplification of TCR beta CDR3 by immunoSEQ multiplex PCR spanned 54 Vbeta and 13 Jbeta. TCRdb reanalysed the immunoSEQ multiplex PCR reads using MiXCR and keeps one entry per CDR3 protein. The table lists about 140,000 distinct CDR3 sequences, approximately 95% of them singletons, with about 0.26% in the top ten. Healthy donors matched for age and sex were used as controls. TEMRA cells were FACS-enriched, and CD8+ and CD4+ T cells were isolated negatively.

The chain has TRBV12-5 and TRBJ2-3; TRBD2 agrees at 9 bases. Sequencing was carried out using CD8+ T cells from PBMCs. The clonotype comes from a human donor in good health. The CDR3 protein is CASVAGGSTDTQYF. The CDR3 bases are TGTGCTAGTGTCGCGGGAGGGAGCACAGATACGCAGTATTTT.